One sample yielded the 29 T cell receptor beta chains listed below, sequenced in a study of cytomegalovirus exposure and HLA in healthy donors. Vbeta (60) and Jbeta (13) primers were used in the PCR. Data came from immunoSEQ multiplex PCR; TCRdb stores just in-frame clones and leaves some out. The sample includes under 150,000 clones, 72% of them seen just once. Sequenced: PBMCs. The origin of the receptors is a man aged 40-50 years in good health and CMV-seronegative.

This clone has a single count. CDR3 sequence reads: CASSPGSRTGSSGANVLTF. CDR3 DNA sequence: TGTGCCAGCAGCCCCGGTTCGCGGACAGGGAGTTCCGGGGCCAACGTCCTGACTTTC. V and J are TRBV9 and TRBJ2-6; 8 positions agree with TRBD1. Germline CDR1 reads SGDLS; CDR2 reads YYNGEE. V lost 4 bases to trimming and J lost 4 bases; unmatched junction nucleotides: 16. The CDR3 runs to 19 residues.

V is TRBV10-3 and J is TRBJ1-4; 9 nucleotides align to TRBD1. Germline-derived CDR1 and CDR2 are ENHRY and SYGVKD. The CDR3 is made up of 16 amino acids. Trimming at V came to 2 bases and at J to 5 bases, leaving 6 bases not matched to a gene. CDR3 residues: CAISERGTGKNEKLFF. The CDR3 DNA follows: TGTGCCATCAGTGAGAGGGGGACAGGGAAGAATGAAAAACTGTTTTTT.

The chain employs TRBV7-2 and TRBJ2-1; no firm D call. V was clipped by 2 bases and J by 2 bases, with 13 bases between them. The V gene's germline CDR1 is SGHTA and CDR2 FQGNSA. The CDR3 spans 16 residues. The CDR3 reads CASSLLMLPAYNEQFF. The CDR3 DNA sequence: TGTGCCAGCAGCTTATTAATGCTACCCGCCTACAATGAGCAGTTCTTC. Combining the CDR3 with reference TRBV7-2 and TRBJ2-1 gives the whole variable domain GAGVSQSPSNKVTEKGKDVELRCDPISGHTALYWYRQSLGQGLEFLIYFQGNSAPDKSGLPSDRFSAERTGGSVSTLTIQRTQQEDSAVYLCASSLLMLPAYNEQFFGPGTRLTVL.

The rearrangement joins TRBV5-1 to TRBJ2-7; 10 bases are shared with TRBD2. The CDR3 runs to 15 residues. The germline V gene has CDR1 SGHRS and CDR2 YFSETQ. J was trimmed by 5 bases and V by 0 bases; bases with no gene match: 5. CDR3 protein: CASSLELAGAHEQYF. As DNA, the CDR3 is TGCGCCAGCAGCTTGGAGCTAGCGGGAGCCCACGAGCAGTACTTC.

The genes are TRBV7-2 and TRBJ1-1; no definite D call. V dropped 6 bases and J dropped 5 bases, with 13 bases sitting between them. Germline CDR1 is SGHTA and CDR2 is FQGNSA. CDR3 length equals 13 residues. CDR3 coding DNA: TGTGCCAGCAGTTTAACGGAGAGAACTGAAGCTTTCTTT. This translates into CASSLTERTEAFF.

V and J are TRBV15 and TRBJ1-1; D remains unclear. Per germline, CDR1 LNHNV and CDR2 YYDKDF (reference sequence). The CDR3 covers 15 residues. Deletions cut 1 base from V and 2 bases from J, with 11 bases between. Here the CDR3 reads CATSRGGEANTEAFF. The CDR3 bases are TGTGCCACCAGCAGAGGGGGAGAGGCTAACACTGAAGCTTTCTTT. Supplemented by reference TRBV15 and TRBJ1-1, the full variable domain reads DAMVIQNPRYQVTQFGKPVTLSCSQTLNHNVMYWYQQKSSQAPKLLFHYYDKDFNNEADTPDNFQSRRPNTSFCFLDIRSPGLGDTAMYLCATSRGGEANTEAFFGQGTRLTVV.

The chain combines TRBV5-1 with TRBJ2-3, with 9 bases aligning to TRBD2. Germline V gives CDR1 SGHRS, CDR2 YFSETQ. V was clipped by 1 base and J by 6 bases; unmatched bases: 3. This CDR3 spans 14 amino acids. CDR3 nucleotides: TGCGCCAGCAGCTTGCCGGCGGGAGGGGATACGCAGTATTTT. Its translation is CASSLPAGGDTQYF.

This chain links TRBV25-1 with TRBJ2-1, with unresolved D. The germline gives CDR1 MGHDK, CDR2 SYGVNS. V dropped 6 bases and J dropped 5 bases, with 5 bases sitting between them. The CDR3 is 11 amino acids. As DNA, the CDR3 is TGTGCCAGCAGCCCCGACAATGAGCAGTTCTTC. Translating it yields CASSPDNEQFF. Looking up the rest from reference TRBV25-1 and TRBJ2-1 gives the full variable domain: EADIYQTPRYLVIGTGKKITLECSQTMGHDKMYWYQQDPGMELHLIHYSYGVNSTEKGDLSSESTVSRIRTEHFPLTLESARPSHTSQYLCASSPDNEQFFGPGTRLTVL.

J is TRBJ1-2 and V is TRBV27; D gene unclear. Trimming stripped 2 bases from V and 2 bases from J, with 9 bases between. This CDR3 has 14 residues. Germline CDR1 is MNHEY and CDR2 is SMNVEV (reference sequence). CDR3 coding DNA: TGTGCCAGCAGTTTAACCGCCGGGAACTATGGCTACACCTTC. Translating gives CASSLTAGNYGYTF.

This clone was seen a handful of times. The chain links TRBV7-9 to TRBJ1-1; TRBD1 matches at 9 bases. CDR1 is SEHNR, CDR2 FQNEAQ, per germline (reference sequence). The V gene end was trimmed by 2 bases and the J gene end by 4 bases; junction bases not matched to a gene: 2. This CDR3 spans 14 amino acids. This CDR3 is CASSLTGGVTEAFF. DNA for the CDR3: TGTGCCAGCAGCTTAACAGGGGGCGTCACTGAAGCTTTCTTT. The full variable domain, in which reference TRBV7-9 and TRBJ1-1 provide the parts outside the CDR3, is DTGVSQNPRHKITKRGQNVTFRCDPISEHNRLYWYRQTLGQGPEFLTYFQNEAQLEKSRLLSDRFSAERPKGSFSTLEIQRTEQGDSAMYLCASSLTGGVTEAFFGQGTRLTVV.

The chain has TRBV2 and TRBJ1-1; D is possibly TRBD1 (6 bases). CDR3 length equals 13 residues. CDR1 and CDR2 from the germline V gene are SNHLY and FYNNEI. The germline V and J ends were trimmed by 8 bases and 1 base, with 11 bases remaining between them. CDR3 loop: CASGQGRNTEAFF. The CDR3 nucleotides read TGTGCCAGCGGGCAGGGGAGGAACACTGAAGCTTTCTTT.

V gene TRBV5-1 combines with J gene TRBJ2-7; D might be TRBD2 (6 bases). Looked up from germline, CDR1 is SGHRS and CDR2 is YFSETQ. This CDR3 contains 14 residues. Trimming took 0 bases from V and 5 from J, leaving 12 bases between them. CDR3 DNA: TGCGCCAGCAGCTTGGTTGGGGGGTTTGACGAGCAGTACTTC. Translated, it gives CASSLVGGFDEQYF.

The rearrangement uses TRBV7-9 and TRBJ1-3; tentatively, D is TRBD1 (6 bases). The CDR3 covers 15 residues. Trimming left V 3 bases short and J 4 bases short, with 13 bases between. Germline loops: CDR1 SEHNR, CDR2 FQNEAQ (reference sequence). CDR3 DNA: TGTGCCAGCAGCTTCAGGGGAATGCGCGGAAACACCATATATTTT. It is translated as CASSFRGMRGNTIYF.

The chain joins TRBV7-2 to TRBJ2-7; D may be TRBD1 (5 bases). Germline CDR1 reads SGHTA; CDR2 reads FQGNSA. CDR3 length equals 14 residues. V dropped 1 base and J dropped 5 bases, with 12 bases sitting between them. The CDR3 is CASSLVGPRNEQYF. The CDR3 DNA follows: TGTGCCAGCAGCTTAGTGGGGCCGAGGAACGAGCAGTACTTC.

The table lists this clone with a few counts. The CDR3: CASSRYRVSNYGYTF. In DNA, the CDR3 is TGTGCCAGCAGCCGTTACAGGGTATCTAACTATGGCTACACCTTC. The V and J genes are TRBV11-2 and TRBJ1-2, with a weak D call TRBD1 (6 bases). Per germline, CDR1 SGHAT and CDR2 FQNNGV. The CDR3 is 15 residues long. Deletions cut 5 bases from V and 0 bases from J, with 13 bases between.

The CDR3 DNA follows: TGTGCCAGCAGCAAAGATTTGCGCGGGGAGGATGAAGCTTTCTTT. Its translation: CASSKDLRGEDEAFF. The genes are TRBV21-1 and TRBJ1-1. TRBV21-1 is reported as a pseudogene. The CDR3 extends over 15 amino acids.

This clone was observed a single time. CDR3 coding DNA: TGCAGCGTTGAAGATCAGGGGGGCCGCACAGATACGCAGTATTTT. Amino acids: CSVEDQGGRTDTQYF. The V and J genes are TRBV29-1 and TRBJ2-3; weak D call: TRBD1 (7 bases). The CDR3 length is 15 residues. The V end was cut by 0 bases, the J end by 1 base, with 11 bases between. CDR1 SQVTM and CDR2 ANQGSEA come from the germline V gene.

In this sample, this clone turned up a few times. This sequence joins TRBV29-1 and TRBJ2-2; 9 bases are shared with TRBD2. After removal of 5 bases from V and 2 bases from J, the junction contained 6 bases not matched to a gene. This CDR3 contains 15 residues. CDR1 SQVTM and CDR2 ANQGSEA come from the germline V gene. In DNA, the CDR3 is TGCAGCGTTTCCGGGACTAGCTTTAACACCGGGGAGCTGTTTTTT. Its translation is CSVSGTSFNTGELFF.

This clone came up a few times. The rearrangement uses TRBV15 and TRBJ2-3; TRBD2 is a possible D gene (7 bases). The CDR3 is 15 amino acids. V lost 6 bases and J lost 0, with 13 bases in between. The germline CDR1 and CDR2 sequences are LNHNV and YYDKDF (reference sequence). The CDR3 protein is CATSLGGESTDTQYF. The CDR3 region has the DNA TGTGCCACCAGTTTAGGGGGGGAGAGCACAGATACGCAGTATTTT.

Points on this clone: Mismatch with germline at one junction end may stem from a read error. This sequence joins TRBV5-1 and TRBJ1-2; tentative D call: TRBD1 (6 bases). Germline CDR1 is SGHRS and CDR2 is YFSETQ. This CDR3 is built from 14 residues. The DNA of the CDR3 is TGCGCCAGCAGCCCCATTCAGGGGCCGCTCGGCTACCCCTTC. This sequence encodes CASSPIQGPLGYPF.

The genes are TRBV30 and TRBJ1-2, with D possibly TRBD1 on 6 matching bases. The CDR3 totals 12 residues. Germline CDR1 is GTSNPN and CDR2 is SVGIG (reference sequence). The ends were cut back, 0 bases at V and 7 bases at J, with 9 bases in the middle. The CDR3 spells CAWSVTGTGYTF. CDR3 sequence (DNA): TGTGCCTGGAGTGTAACAGGGACTGGCTACACCTTC.

The rearrangement joins TRBV4-1 to TRBJ2-1; 8 bases map to TRBD1. CDR1 is MGHRA, CDR2 YSYEKL, per germline. J gave up 6 bases and V 5 bases, and 3 bases lay outside the gene matches. The CDR3 loop spans 13 amino acids. CDR3 nucleotides: TGCGCCAGCAGCTTCCAGGGGGCCAATGAGCAGTTCTTC. Its translation is CASSFQGANEQFF.

As for this clone: At one end, the junction sequence differs from germline, possibly due to a read error. This chain uses TRBV5-4 with TRBJ1-4; possible D gene TRBD1, 5 bases. The length of the CDR3 is 16 residues. Germline loops: CDR1 SGHNT, CDR2 YYREEE (reference sequence). CDR3 region: CASSQDPRATNEKLFF. Written as DNA, the CDR3 is TGCGCCAGCAGCCAAGATCCCAGGGCAACTAATGAAAAACTGTTTTTT.

The rearrangement uses TRBV13 and TRBJ2-1; maybe TRBD2 (5 bases). V lost 1 base to trimming and J lost 0 bases, with 13 bases between them. The CDR3 extends over 17 amino acids. In germline, CDR1 is PRHDT, CDR2 FYEKMQ (reference sequence). The CDR3 here is CASSLEAEPSSYNEQFF. CDR3 bases: TGTGCCAGCAGCTTAGAAGCGGAACCAAGCTCCTACAATGAGCAGTTCTTC. Based on the CDR3 plus reference TRBV13 and TRBJ2-1, the full variable domain is AAGVIQSPRHLIKEKRETATLKCYPIPRHDTVYWYQQGPGQDPQFLISFYEKMQSDKGSIPDRFSAQQFSDYHSELNMSSLELGDSALYFCASSLEAEPSSYNEQFFGPGTRLTVL.

V and J are TRBV5-1 and TRBJ1-3; tentative D call: TRBD1 (6 bases). Germline CDR1 and CDR2: SGHRS and YFSETQ. The CDR3 sequence is 13 residues long. Trimming cost V 5 bases and J 1 base, with 7 bases left between them. The CDR3 spells CASRGASGNTIYF. The CDR3 bases are TGCGCCAGCAGGGGGGCTTCTGGAAACACCATATATTTT.

There are a few counts of this clone. Here the CDR3 DNA reads TGTGCCAGCAGCAGGAGGGCTAGCGGGATACAAGAGACCCAGTACTTC. As protein: CASSRRASGIQETQYF. The chain is built from TRBV2 and TRBJ2-5; TRBD2 matches 9 bases. Germline-derived CDR1 and CDR2 are SNHLY and FYNNEI. Unmatched junction bases numbered 10, after V lost 6 bases and J lost 2 bases. This CDR3 contains 16 residues.

The V gene is TRBV6-1, the J gene TRBJ2-7, with 8 bases aligning to TRBD2. This CDR3 comprises 13 residues. The V gene's germline CDR1 is MNHNS and CDR2 SASEGT. Trimming removed 6 bases from V and 2 bases from J; junction bases left unmatched: 3. The chain's CDR3 is CASRTAGAYEQYF. DNA of the CDR3: TGTGCCAGCAGGACAGCGGGGGCCTACGAGCAGTACTTC.

J is TRBJ2-7 and V is TRBV6-5; D uncertain. Germline CDR1 and CDR2: MNHEY and SVGAGI. CDR3 size: 13 residues. Trimming took off 0 bases at V and 3 bases at J, with 6 bases between the two ends. This CDR3 is CASSYSYDYEQYF. The CDR3 DNA reads as TGTGCCAGCAGTTACTCCTACGACTACGAGCAGTACTTC.

J is TRBJ2-5 and V is TRBV30; 7 bases fit TRBD1. V lost 1 base and J lost 2; bases outside the gene matches: 4. The CDR3 is 14 residues long. The germline CDR1 and CDR2 sequences are GTSNPN and SVGIG (reference sequence). The CDR3 coding sequence is TGTGCCTGGAGTGAGGGACAGCAACAAGAGACCCAGTACTTC. Its translation is CAWSEGQQQETQYF.